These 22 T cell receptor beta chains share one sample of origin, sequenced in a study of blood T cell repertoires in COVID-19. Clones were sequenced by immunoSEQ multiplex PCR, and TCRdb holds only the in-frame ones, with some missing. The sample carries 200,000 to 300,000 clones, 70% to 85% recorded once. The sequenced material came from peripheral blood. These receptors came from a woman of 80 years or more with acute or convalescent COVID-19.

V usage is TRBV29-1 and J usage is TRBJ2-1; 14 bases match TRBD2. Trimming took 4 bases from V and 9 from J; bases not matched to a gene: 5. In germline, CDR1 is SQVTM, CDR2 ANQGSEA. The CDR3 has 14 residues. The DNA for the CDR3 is TGCAGCGTTGGGACTAGCGGGGGGTACGGTGAGCAGTTCTTC. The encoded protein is CSVGTSGGYGEQFF.

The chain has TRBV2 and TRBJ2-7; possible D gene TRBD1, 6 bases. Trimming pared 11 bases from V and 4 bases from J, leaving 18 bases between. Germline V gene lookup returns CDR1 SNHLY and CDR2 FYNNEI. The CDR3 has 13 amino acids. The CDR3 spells CACHWGPRYEQYF. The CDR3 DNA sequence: TGTGCCTGCCACTGGGGGCCTAGGTACGAGCAGTACTTC.

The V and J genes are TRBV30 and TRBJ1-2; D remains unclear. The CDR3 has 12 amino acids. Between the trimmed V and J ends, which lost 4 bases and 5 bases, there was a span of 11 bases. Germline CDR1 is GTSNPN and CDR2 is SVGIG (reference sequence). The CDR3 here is CAWTLGEYGYTF. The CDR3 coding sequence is TGTGCCTGGACCCTCGGGGAATATGGCTACACCTTC. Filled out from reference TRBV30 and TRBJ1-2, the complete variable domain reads SQTIHQWPATLVQPVGSPLSLECTVEGTSNPNLYWYRQAAGRGLQLLFYSVGIGQISSEVPQNLSASRPQDRQFILSSKKLLLSDSGFYLCAWTLGEYGYTFGSGTRLTVV.

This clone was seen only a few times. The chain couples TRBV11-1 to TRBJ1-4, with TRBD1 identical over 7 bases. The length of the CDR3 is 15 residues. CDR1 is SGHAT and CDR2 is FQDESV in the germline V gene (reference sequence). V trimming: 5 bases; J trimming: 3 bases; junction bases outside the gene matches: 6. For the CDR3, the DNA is TGTGCCAGCAGCGCCCGACAGGGACCTAATGAAAAACTGTTTTTT. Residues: CASSARQGPNEKLFF.

CDR3 in DNA: TGTGCCAGCAAGGTCGAGGCGAGCCTCCCGAATGAAAAACTGTTTTTT. Its protein is CASKVEASLPNEKLFF. The chain is built from TRBV6-4 and TRBJ1-4; D remains ambiguous. The CDR3 has 16 amino acids. Germline CDR1 is MRHNA and CDR2 is SNTAGT. V gave up 7 bases and J gave up 5 bases, with 20 bases separating them.

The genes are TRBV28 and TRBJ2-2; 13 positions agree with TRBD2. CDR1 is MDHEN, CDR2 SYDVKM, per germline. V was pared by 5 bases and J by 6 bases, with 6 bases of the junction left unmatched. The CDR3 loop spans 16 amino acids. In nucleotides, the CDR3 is TGTGCCAGCAGTCCACTAGCGGGGGGGCTTTCCGGGGAGCTGTTTTTT. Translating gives CASSPLAGGLSGELFF.

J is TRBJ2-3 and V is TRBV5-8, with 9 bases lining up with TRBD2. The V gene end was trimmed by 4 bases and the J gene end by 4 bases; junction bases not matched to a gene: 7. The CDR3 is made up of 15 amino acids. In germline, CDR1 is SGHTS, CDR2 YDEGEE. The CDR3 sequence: CASSIGGGAPDTQYF. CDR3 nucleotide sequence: TGTGCCAGCAGCATAGGCGGGGGGGCCCCAGATACGCAGTATTTT.

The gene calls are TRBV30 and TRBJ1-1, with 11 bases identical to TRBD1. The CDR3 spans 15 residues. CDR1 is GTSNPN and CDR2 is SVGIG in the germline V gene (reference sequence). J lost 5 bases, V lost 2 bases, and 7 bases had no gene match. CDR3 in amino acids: CAWSIPGQGGTEAFF. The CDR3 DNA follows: TGTGCCTGGAGTATTCCGGGACAGGGGGGAACTGAAGCTTTCTTT.

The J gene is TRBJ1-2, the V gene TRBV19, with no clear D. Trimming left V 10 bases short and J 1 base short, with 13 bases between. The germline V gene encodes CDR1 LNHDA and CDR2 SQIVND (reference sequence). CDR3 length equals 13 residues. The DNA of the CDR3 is TGTGCCACCGGAGACGGTTTTAACTATGGCTACACCTTC. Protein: CATGDGFNYGYTF.

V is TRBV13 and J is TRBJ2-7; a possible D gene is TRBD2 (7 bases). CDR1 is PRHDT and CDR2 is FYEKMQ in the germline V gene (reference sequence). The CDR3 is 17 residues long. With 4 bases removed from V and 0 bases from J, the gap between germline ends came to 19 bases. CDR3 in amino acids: CASSSGKGGGASYEQYF. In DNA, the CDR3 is TGTGCCAGCAGCTCCGGAAAAGGCGGGGGCGCCTCCTACGAGCAGTACTTC.

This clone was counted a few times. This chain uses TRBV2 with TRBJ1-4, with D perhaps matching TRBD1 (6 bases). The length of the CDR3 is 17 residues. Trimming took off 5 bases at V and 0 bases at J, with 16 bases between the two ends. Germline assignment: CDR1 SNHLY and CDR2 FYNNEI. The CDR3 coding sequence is TGTGCCAGCAGTATAGTCCGGGACAACCCAACTAATGAAAAACTGTTTTTT. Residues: CASSIVRDNPTNEKLFF. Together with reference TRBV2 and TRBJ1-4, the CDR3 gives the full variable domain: EPEVTQTPSHQVTQMGQEVILRCVPISNHLYFYWYRQILGQKVEFLVSFYNNEISEKSEIFDDQFSVERPDGSNFTLKIRSTKLEDSAMYFCASSIVRDNPTNEKLFFGSGTQLSVL.

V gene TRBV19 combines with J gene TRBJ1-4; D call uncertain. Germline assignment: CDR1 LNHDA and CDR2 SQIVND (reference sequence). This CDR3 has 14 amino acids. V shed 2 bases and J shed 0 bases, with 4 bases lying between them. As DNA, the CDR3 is TGTGCCAGTAGTATACAGGCAACTAATGAAAAACTGTTTTTT. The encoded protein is CASSIQATNEKLFF.

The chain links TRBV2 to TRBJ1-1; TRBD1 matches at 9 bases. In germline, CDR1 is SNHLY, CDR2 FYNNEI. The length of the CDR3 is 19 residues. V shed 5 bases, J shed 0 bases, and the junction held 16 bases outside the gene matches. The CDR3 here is CASSPLIYRDRDLNTEAFF. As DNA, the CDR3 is TGTGCCAGCAGTCCACTAATTTACCGGGACAGGGATTTGAACACTGAAGCTTTCTTT.

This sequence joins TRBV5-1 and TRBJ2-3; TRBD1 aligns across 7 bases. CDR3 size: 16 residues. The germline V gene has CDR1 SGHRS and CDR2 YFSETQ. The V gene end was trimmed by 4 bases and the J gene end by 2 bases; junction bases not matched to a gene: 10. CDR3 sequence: CASSRVPGQNTDTQYF. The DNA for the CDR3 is TGCGCCAGCAGCCGCGTTCCGGGACAGAACACAGATACGCAGTATTTT.

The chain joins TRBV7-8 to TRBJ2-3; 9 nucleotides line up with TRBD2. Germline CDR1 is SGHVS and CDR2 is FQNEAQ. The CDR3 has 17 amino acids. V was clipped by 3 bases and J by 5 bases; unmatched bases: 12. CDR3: CASSLGLAGFLGDTQYF. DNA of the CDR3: TGTGCCAGCAGCTTGGGACTAGCAGGTTTCTTAGGAGATACGCAGTATTTT.

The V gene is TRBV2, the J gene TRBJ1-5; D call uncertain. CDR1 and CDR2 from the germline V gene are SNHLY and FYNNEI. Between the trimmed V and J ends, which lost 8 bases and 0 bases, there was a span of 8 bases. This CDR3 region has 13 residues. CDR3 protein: CASSIDSNQPQHF. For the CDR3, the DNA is TGTGCCAGCTCGATAGATAGCAATCAGCCCCAGCATTTT.

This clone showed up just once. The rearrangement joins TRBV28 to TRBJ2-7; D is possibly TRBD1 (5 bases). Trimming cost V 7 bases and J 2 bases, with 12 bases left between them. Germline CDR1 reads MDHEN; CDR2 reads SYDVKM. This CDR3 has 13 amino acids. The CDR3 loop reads CASKSGRAYEQYF. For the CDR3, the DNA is TGTGCCAGCAAGTCAGGCAGGGCCTACGAGCAGTACTTC.

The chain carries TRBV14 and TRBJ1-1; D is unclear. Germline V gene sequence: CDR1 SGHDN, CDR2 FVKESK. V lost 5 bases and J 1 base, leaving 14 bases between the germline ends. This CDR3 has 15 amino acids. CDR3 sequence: CASSSLLSGNTEAFF. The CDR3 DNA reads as TGTGCCAGCAGCTCGCTTTTATCCGGGAACACTGAAGCTTTCTTT.

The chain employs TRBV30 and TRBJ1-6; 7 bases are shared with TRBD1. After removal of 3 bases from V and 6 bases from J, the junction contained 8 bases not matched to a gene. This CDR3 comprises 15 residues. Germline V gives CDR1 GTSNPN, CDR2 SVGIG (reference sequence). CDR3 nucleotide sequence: TGTGCCTGGAGATTTCCAAACAGGGGTAATTCACCCCTCCACTTT. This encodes CAWRFPNRGNSPLHF.

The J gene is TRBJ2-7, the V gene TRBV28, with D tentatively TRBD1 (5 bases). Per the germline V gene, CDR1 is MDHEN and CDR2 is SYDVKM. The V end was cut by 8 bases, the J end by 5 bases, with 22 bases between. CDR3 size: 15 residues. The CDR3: CASYSGLPSGHEQYF. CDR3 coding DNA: TGTGCCAGCTACTCAGGGTTACCGTCCGGCCACGAGCAGTACTTC.

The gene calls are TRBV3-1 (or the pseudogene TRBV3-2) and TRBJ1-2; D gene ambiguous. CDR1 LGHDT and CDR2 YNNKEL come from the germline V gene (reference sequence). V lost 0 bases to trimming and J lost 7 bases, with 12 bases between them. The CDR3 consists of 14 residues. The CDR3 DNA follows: TGTGCCAGCAGCCAAGATGGCCGGGTCGGTGGCTACACCTTC. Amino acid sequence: CASSQDGRVGGYTF.

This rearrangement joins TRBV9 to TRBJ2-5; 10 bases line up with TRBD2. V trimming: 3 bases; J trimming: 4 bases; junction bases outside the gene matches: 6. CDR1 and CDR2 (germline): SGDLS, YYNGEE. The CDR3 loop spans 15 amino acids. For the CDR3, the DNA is TGTGCCAGCAGCGCCCCTAGCGGGGGCGTAGAGACCCAGTACTTC. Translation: CASSAPSGGVETQYF.